Below, 32 T cell receptor beta chains from the same sample are listed, as sequenced in a study of cytomegalovirus exposure and HLA in healthy donors. In the PCR, 60 Vbeta and 13 Jbeta primers were used. Generated by immunoSEQ multiplex PCR, the TCRdb table keeps only in-frame clones and is missing some. This specimen shows around 65,000 clones; the ten leading clones hold about a sixth. Sequenced sample: PBMCs. All receptors derive from a boy aged 10-17 years in good health and CMV-seronegative.

The chain recombines TRBV9 with TRBJ1-1; no clear D. The CDR3 has 14 residues. Trimming took 0 bases from V and 1 from J, leaving 7 bases between them. In germline, CDR1 is SGDLS, CDR2 YYNGEE. CDR3 bases: TGTGCCAGCAGCGTAGGGGCAGGGAACACTGAAGCTTTCTTT. The encoded protein is CASSVGAGNTEAFF.

This chain links TRBV30 with TRBJ2-3; tentatively, D is TRBD2 (5 bases). Germline loops: CDR1 GTSNPN, CDR2 SVGIG (reference sequence). The germline V and J ends were trimmed by 2 bases and 2 bases, with 8 bases remaining between them. This CDR3 is built from 13 residues. CDR3 loop: CAWSNGNTDTQYF. Written as DNA, the CDR3 is TGTGCCTGGAGTAACGGGAACACAGATACGCAGTATTTT.

The rearrangement uses TRBV19 and TRBJ1-1; no clear D gene. Between the trimmed V and J ends, which lost 4 bases and 2 bases, there was a span of 8 bases. The V gene's germline CDR1 is LNHDA and CDR2 SQIVND (reference sequence). This CDR3 contains 13 residues. The CDR3 nucleotides are TGTGCCAGTAGTACGGGTCTCAACACTGAAGCTTTCTTT. Translated: CASSTGLNTEAFF.

The chain links TRBV5-6 to TRBJ1-1, with 8 bases lining up with TRBD1. In germline, CDR1 is SGHDT, CDR2 YYEEEE. V trimming: 2 bases; J trimming: 1 base; junction bases outside the gene matches: 1. The CDR3 sequence is 14 residues long. CDR3 loop: CASSFGTGNTEAFF. The CDR3 coding sequence is TGTGCCAGCAGCTTCGGGACAGGGAACACTGAAGCTTTCTTT.

The chain combines TRBV5-1 with TRBJ2-7; the match to TRBD1 covers 8 bases. Germline V gene lookup returns CDR1 SGHRS and CDR2 YFSETQ. The length of the CDR3 is 13 residues. Unmatched junction bases numbered 2, after V lost 3 bases and J lost 3 bases. This CDR3 reads CASSSDRGYEQYF. For the CDR3, the DNA is TGCGCCAGCAGCTCCGACAGGGGCTACGAGCAGTACTTC. Full variable domain (remainder filled in from reference TRBV5-1 and TRBJ2-7): KAGVTQTPRYLIKTRGQQVTLSCSPISGHRSVSWYQQTPGQGLQFLFEYFSETQRNKGNFPGRFSGRQFSNSRSEMNVSTLELGDSALYLCASSSDRGYEQYFGPGTRLTVT.

V is TRBV4-3 and J is TRBJ2-7; D is perhaps TRBD1 (6 bases). V gave up 3 bases and J gave up 2 bases, with 8 bases separating them. This CDR3 spans 13 amino acids. CDR1 and CDR2 from the germline V gene are LGHNA and YSLEER. The CDR3 protein is CASSHEGAYEQYF. The DNA of the CDR3 is TGCGCCAGCAGCCACGAGGGGGCCTACGAGCAGTACTTC.

The CDR3 DNA sequence: TGTGCCTGGAGCGCCGAACAGGGATATGGCTACACCTTC. This sequence encodes CAWSAEQGYGYTF. The V call is TRBV30, the J call TRBJ1-2; tentative D call: TRBD1 (6 bases). This CDR3 comprises 13 residues. CDR1 and CDR2 (germline): GTSNPN, SVGIG (reference sequence). V was pared by 3 bases and J by 5 bases, with 13 bases between.

This chain uses TRBV18 with TRBJ2-2; 7 bases line up with TRBD2. After removal of 3 bases from V and 6 bases from J, the junction contained 10 bases not matched to a gene. The V gene's germline CDR1 is KGHSH and CDR2 LQKENI. The CDR3 totals 16 residues. CDR3 loop: CASSPSGTTNPGELFF. The CDR3 region has the DNA TGTGCCAGCTCACCCTCCGGGACTACCAACCCCGGGGAGCTGTTTTTT.

The J gene is TRBJ2-7, the V gene TRBV2; possibly TRBD2 for D (6 bases). In germline, CDR1 is SNHLY, CDR2 FYNNEI. V lost 8 bases and J lost 2, with 16 bases in between. This CDR3 region has 14 residues. The CDR3 sequence: CASGREGLTYEQYF. The CDR3 bases are TGTGCCAGCGGGCGGGAAGGCCTCACCTACGAGCAGTACTTC.

This rearrangement joins TRBV2 to TRBJ2-7, with D uncertain. Germline lookup yields CDR1 SNHLY and CDR2 FYNNEI. The CDR3 is 12 residues long. Between the trimmed V and J ends, which lost 3 bases and 1 base, there was a span of 4 bases. CDR3 nucleotide sequence: TGTGCCAGCAGTGAGTCGTCCTACGAGCAGTACTTC. This gives the protein CASSESSYEQYF. Based on the CDR3 plus reference TRBV2 and TRBJ2-7, the full variable domain is EPEVTQTPSHQVTQMGQEVILRCVPISNHLYFYWYRQILGQKVEFLVSFYNNEISEKSEIFDDQFSVERPDGSNFTLKIRSTKLEDSAMYFCASSESSYEQYFGPGTRLTVT.

The rearrangement joins TRBV18 to TRBJ1-2, with 7 bases fitting TRBD1. CDR1 and CDR2 from the germline V gene are KGHSH and LQKENI. The CDR3 covers 15 residues. V was pared by 3 bases and J by 7 bases, with 11 bases of the junction left unmatched. The CDR3 protein is CASSPGTATSSGYTF. CDR3 nucleotides: TGTGCCAGCTCACCCGGGACAGCGACGTCGAGTGGCTACACCTTC.

This chain joins TRBV30 and TRBJ2-7, with 8 nucleotides matching TRBD1. The J segment lost 4 bases and the V segment lost 2 bases, leaving 4 bases of the junction unmatched. Germline loops: CDR1 GTSNPN, CDR2 SVGIG (reference sequence). The CDR3 is 13 residues long. Here the CDR3 reads CAWSRQGFYEQYF. DNA of the CDR3: TGTGCCTGGAGTCGACAGGGGTTTTACGAGCAGTACTTC.

J is TRBJ2-5 and V is TRBV6-4; 11 positions match TRBD2. The CDR3 consists of 15 residues. Germline trimming cut 4 bases from V and 4 bases from J; bases unmatched to any gene: 5. The germline CDR1 and CDR2 sequences are MRHNA and SNTAGT. The CDR3 DNA follows: TGTGCCAGCAGTGTAACTAGCGGGAGCGGAGAGACCCAGTACTTC. This codes for CASSVTSGSGETQYF.

The chain uses TRBV6-1 and TRBJ1-2, with 7 nucleotides matching TRBD1. The V and J ends lost 5 bases and 0 bases, in that order; junction bases with no gene match: 6. Germline assignment: CDR1 MNHNS and CDR2 SASEGT. CDR3 length: 15 amino acids. In DNA, the CDR3 is TGTGCCAGCAGTTTGGACAGGCTAGCTAACTATGGCTACACCTTC. Translating gives CASSLDRLANYGYTF.

The V gene is TRBV9, the J gene TRBJ2-5; unclear D gene. Germline V gene lookup returns CDR1 SGDLS and CDR2 YYNGEE. Trimming removed 0 bases at V and 0 bases at J, with 9 bases between. The CDR3 has 15 amino acids. CDR3 nucleotides: TGTGCCAGCAGCGTAGACACATATAACCAAGAGACCCAGTACTTC. This codes for CASSVDTYNQETQYF.

The rearrangement links TRBV5-1 to TRBJ1-1, with 7 bases matching TRBD1. Germline V gene sequence: CDR1 SGHRS, CDR2 YFSETQ. The CDR3 sequence is 14 residues long. Unmatched junction bases numbered 3, after V lost 4 bases and J lost 0 bases. This chain's CDR3 is CASSLGQVNTEAFF. The CDR3 DNA follows: TGCGCCAGCAGCCTTGGACAGGTGAACACTGAAGCTTTCTTT.

The J gene is TRBJ1-1, the V gene TRBV11-2, with D hard to call. There are 13 residues in the CDR3. The V gene's germline CDR1 is SGHAT and CDR2 FQNNGV. Trimming pared 3 bases from V and 3 bases from J, leaving 8 bases between. The CDR3 sequence: CASSFQMDTEAFF. The CDR3 DNA follows: TGTGCCAGCAGCTTTCAGATGGACACTGAAGCTTTCTTT.

J is TRBJ2-7 and V is TRBV7-2, with 8 bases matching TRBD1. V shed 4 bases, J shed 12 bases, and the junction held 8 bases outside the gene matches. Germline assignment: CDR1 SGHTA and CDR2 FQGNSA. This CDR3 is 12 amino acids long. The DNA for the CDR3 is TGTGCCAGCAGCTCCCCGACAGGGGCACCGTACTTC. Protein sequence: CASSSPTGAPYF. Complete variable domain (other parts from reference TRBV7-2 and TRBJ2-7): GAGVSQSPSNKVTEKGKDVELRCDPISGHTALYWYRQSLGQGLEFLIYFQGNSAPDKSGLPSDRFSAERTGGSVSTLTIQRTQQEDSAVYLCASSSPTGAPYFGPGTRLTVT.

For the CDR3, the DNA is TGCGCCAGCAGCCAAGAACCTCCCGGGGGCTCCTACAATGAGCAGTTCTTC. Protein product: CASSQEPPGGSYNEQFF. The V call is TRBV4-1, the J call TRBJ2-1; D might be TRBD2 (6 bases). CDR1 is MGHRA, CDR2 YSYEKL, per germline. The length of the CDR3 is 17 residues. V gave up 0 bases and J gave up 0 bases, with 12 bases separating them.

This chain connects TRBV27 to TRBJ1-2; possibly TRBD1 for D (5 bases). The CDR3 spans 15 residues. V was pared by 2 bases and J by 3 bases, with 13 bases between. Germline V gives CDR1 MNHEY, CDR2 SMNVEV (reference sequence). This chain's CDR3 is CASSLQGGSYYGYTF. The CDR3 DNA reads TGTGCCAGCAGTTTACAGGGAGGGAGTTACTATGGCTACACCTTC.

As for this clone: One end of the junction does not line up with germline, which may come from a read error. The sample holds other DNA sequences that translate to the same CDR3. The V call is TRBV4-1, the J call TRBJ2-7; 9 nucleotides agree with TRBD1. CDR3 length: 19 amino acids. In germline, CDR1 is MGHRA, CDR2 YSYEKL. This chain's CDR3 is CASRQLPGQGEKNSYEQYF. In DNA form, the CDR3 reads TGCGCCAGCAGACAACTCCCGGGACAGGGCGAAAAGAATTCCTACGAACAGTACTTC.

The CDR3, as DNA: TGTGCCAGCAGCTCACTACGGACTAGCCGCACTGTCTACGAGCAGTACTTC. Translated, it gives CASSSLRTSRTVYEQYF. The chain recombines TRBV13 with TRBJ2-7, with TRBD2 matching 8 bases. From germline, CDR1 is PRHDT and CDR2 FYEKMQ (reference sequence). J gave up 3 bases and V 4 bases, and 14 bases lay outside the gene matches. This CDR3 has 17 amino acids.

This rearrangement joins TRBV6-6 to TRBJ1-3; 10 nucleotides match TRBD1. This CDR3 has 13 amino acids. V lost 8 bases and J lost 6; bases outside the gene matches: 4. From germline, CDR1 is MNHNY and CDR2 SVGAGI (reference sequence). CDR3: CASQRQGANTIYF. CDR3 sequence (DNA): TGTGCCAGCCAGAGACAGGGGGCAAACACCATATATTTT.

The chain couples TRBV6-5 to TRBJ2-3, with a possible D match to TRBD2 (6 bases). Per germline, CDR1 MNHEY and CDR2 SVGAGI. V was clipped by 4 bases and J by 5 bases, with 7 bases between them. This CDR3 spans 12 amino acids. The CDR3 DNA is TGTGCCAGCAGTTTGGGGGGAGATACGCAGTATTTT. This gives the protein CASSLGGDTQYF.

The chain employs TRBV19 and TRBJ1-2; 7 nucleotides match TRBD1. Germline CDR1 LNHDA, CDR2 SQIVND (reference sequence). The CDR3 length is 16 residues. V was clipped by 6 bases and J by 8 bases; unmatched bases: 18. CDR3 protein: CASSSSLVQGKDGYTF. The CDR3 DNA follows: TGTGCCAGTAGCTCCTCTCTTGTACAGGGGAAGGACGGCTACACCTTC.

The rearrangement links TRBV2 to TRBJ2-5, with 14 bases lining up with TRBD2. This CDR3 has 15 residues. Per germline, CDR1 SNHLY and CDR2 FYNNEI. Unmatched junction bases numbered 3, after V lost 3 bases and J lost 6 bases. This CDR3 reads CASSDRTSGGQTQYF. The CDR3 coding sequence is TGTGCCAGCAGTGACCGGACTAGCGGGGGGCAGACCCAGTACTTC.

The rearrangement uses TRBV4-1 and TRBJ1-2, with a weak D call TRBD1 (5 bases). V lost 2 bases to trimming and J lost 6 bases, with 19 bases between them. This CDR3 contains 16 residues. From germline, CDR1 is MGHRA and CDR2 YSYEKL. The CDR3 protein is CASSQIVRGGVDGYTF. In nucleotides, the CDR3 is TGCGCCAGCAGCCAAATCGTTAGGGGAGGAGTGGATGGCTACACCTTC.

The chain carries TRBV5-1 and TRBJ1-3; D is uncertain. This CDR3 has 15 residues. Trimming shortened V by 0 bases and J by 0 bases, and 7 bases separated the two germline ends. Germline lookup yields CDR1 SGHRS and CDR2 YFSETQ. The CDR3 sequence is CASSLGQSSGNTIYF. Here the CDR3 DNA reads TGCGCCAGCAGCTTGGGCCAGTCCTCTGGAAACACCATATATTTT.

The CDR3 region is CASRQGAYEQYF. CDR3 nucleotide sequence: TGTGCCAGCAGACAGGGGGCTTACGAGCAGTACTTC. The chain is built from TRBV25-1 and TRBJ2-7, with 9 bases lining up with TRBD1. The CDR3 totals 12 residues. V shed 6 bases, J shed 4 bases, and the junction held 1 base outside the gene matches. Germline CDR1 and CDR2: MGHDK and SYGVNS.

The genes are TRBV7-9 and TRBJ2-6; TRBD1 matches at 7 bases. Germline V lookup: CDR1 SEHNR, CDR2 FQNEAQ (reference sequence). This CDR3 comprises 16 residues. V was pared by 5 bases and J by 8 bases, with 12 bases of the junction left unmatched. Written as DNA, the CDR3 is TGTGCCAGCAGCCCCTTCACAGGGGTCTGGCCCAACGTCCTGACTTTC. Protein: CASSPFTGVWPNVLTF.

J is TRBJ2-5 and V is TRBV6-5; D call uncertain. CDR1 is MNHEY, CDR2 SVGAGI, per germline. The CDR3 is 13 residues long. Trimming shortened V by 6 bases and J by 5 bases, and 13 bases separated the two germline ends. This CDR3 is CASSGPPKETQYF. The CDR3 bases are TGTGCCAGCAGCGGTCCCCCTAAGGAGACCCAGTACTTC.

This rearrangement joins TRBV30 to TRBJ2-6; possibly TRBD1 for D (5 bases). Germline V gene sequence: CDR1 GTSNPN, CDR2 SVGIG (reference sequence). The length of the CDR3 is 14 residues. Deletions cut 5 bases from V and 4 bases from J, with 12 bases between. CDR3 sequence: CAWSMGRGANVLTF. The CDR3, as DNA: TGTGCCTGGTCAATGGGGCGCGGGGCCAACGTCCTGACTTTC.